The clone carrying this T cell receptor (beta chain) was seen repeatedly, ten times or more. TCRbeta library construction was performed incorporating unique molecular identifiers. TCRdb used MiXCR to reprocess the PCR reads, holding one entry per CDR3 protein. The table records nearly 250,000 distinct CDR3 sequences, roughly 8.2% of them present only once. V lost 5 bases and J lost 0, with 14 bases in between. Per the germline V gene, CDR1 is MDHEN and CDR2 is SYDVKM. The CDR3 totals 16 residues. This sample is drawn from a study of T-cell reconstitution after alpha-beta-depleted transplantation in children.

This specimen was PBMCs, mostly from graft donor cells, taken 180 days after TCRalphabeta/CD19-depleted stem cell transplant. The TCR was taken from a male patient younger than 18 who had a stem cell transplant for acute lymphoblastic leukemia, so the T cells may come from the graft donor. The chain couples TRBV28 to TRBJ2-1, with unresolved D. The chain's CDR3 is CASSVISLLSYNEQFF. The CDR3 nucleotides read TGTGCCAGCAGTGTTATAAGCCTCCTCTCCTACAATGAGCAGTTCTTC.